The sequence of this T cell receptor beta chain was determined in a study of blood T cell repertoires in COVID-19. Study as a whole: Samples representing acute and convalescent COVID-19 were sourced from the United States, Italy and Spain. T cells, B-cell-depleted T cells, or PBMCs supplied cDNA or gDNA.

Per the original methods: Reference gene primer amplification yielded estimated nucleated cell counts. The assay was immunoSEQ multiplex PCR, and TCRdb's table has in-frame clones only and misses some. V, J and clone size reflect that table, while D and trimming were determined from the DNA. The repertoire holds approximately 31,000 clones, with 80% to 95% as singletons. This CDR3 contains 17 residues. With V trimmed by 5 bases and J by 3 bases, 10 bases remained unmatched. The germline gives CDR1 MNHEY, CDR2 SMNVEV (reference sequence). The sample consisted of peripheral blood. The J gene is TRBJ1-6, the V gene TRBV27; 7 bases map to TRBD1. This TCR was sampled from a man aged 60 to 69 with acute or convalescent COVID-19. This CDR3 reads CASSTRQGSVYNSPLHF. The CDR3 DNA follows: TGTGCCAGCAGTACCCGACAGGGAAGTGTCTATAATTCACCCCTCCACTTT.